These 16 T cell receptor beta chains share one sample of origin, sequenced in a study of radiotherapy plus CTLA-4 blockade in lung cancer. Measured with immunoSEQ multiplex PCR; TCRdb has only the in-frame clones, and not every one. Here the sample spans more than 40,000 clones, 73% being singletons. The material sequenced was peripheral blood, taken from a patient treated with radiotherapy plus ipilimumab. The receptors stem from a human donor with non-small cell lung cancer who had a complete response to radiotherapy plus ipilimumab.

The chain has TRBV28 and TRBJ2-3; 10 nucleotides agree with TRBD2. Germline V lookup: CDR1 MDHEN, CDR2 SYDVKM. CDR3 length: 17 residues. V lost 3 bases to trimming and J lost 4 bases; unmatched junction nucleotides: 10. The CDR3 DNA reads TGTGCCAGCAGTTTCCCGCGGCTAGCGGGAGACCCAGATACGCAGTATTTT. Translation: CASSFPRLAGDPDTQYF. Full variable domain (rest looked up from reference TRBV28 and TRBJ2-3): DVKVTQSSRYLVKRTGEKVFLECVQDMDHENMFWYRQDPGLGLRLIYFSYDVKMKEKGDIPEGYSVSREKKERFSLILESASTNQTSMYLCASSFPRLAGDPDTQYFGPGTRLTVL.

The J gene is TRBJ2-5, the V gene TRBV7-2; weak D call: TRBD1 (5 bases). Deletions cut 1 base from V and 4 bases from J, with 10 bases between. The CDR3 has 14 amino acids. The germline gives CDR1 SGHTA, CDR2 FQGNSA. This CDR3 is CASSLVRRAETQYF. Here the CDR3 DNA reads TGTGCCAGCAGCTTAGTTCGCAGGGCAGAGACCCAGTACTTC.

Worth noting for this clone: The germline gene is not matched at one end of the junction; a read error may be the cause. The CDR3, as DNA: TGTGCCAGCAGCTACTACAGGGGTGGCTACACCTTC. This encodes CASSYYRGGYTF. This chain connects TRBV6-5 to TRBJ1-2; 7 bases agree with TRBD1. The CDR3 totals 12 residues. Germline values: CDR1 MNHEY, CDR2 SVGAGI.

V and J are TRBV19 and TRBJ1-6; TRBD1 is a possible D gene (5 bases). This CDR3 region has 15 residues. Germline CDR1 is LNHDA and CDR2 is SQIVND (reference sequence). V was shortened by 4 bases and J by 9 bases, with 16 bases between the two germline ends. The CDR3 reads CASSTPAGWGSPLHF. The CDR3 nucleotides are TGTGCCAGTAGTACACCCGCAGGGTGGGGTTCACCCCTCCACTTT.

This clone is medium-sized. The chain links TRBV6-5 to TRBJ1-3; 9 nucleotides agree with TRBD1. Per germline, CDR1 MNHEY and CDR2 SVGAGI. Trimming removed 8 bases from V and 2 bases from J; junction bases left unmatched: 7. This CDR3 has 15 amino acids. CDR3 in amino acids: CASSDRGNPGNTIYF. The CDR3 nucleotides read TGTGCCAGCTCCGACAGGGGGAATCCTGGAAACACCATATATTTT.

The CDR3: CATQQAGGKNEQFF. The DNA for the CDR3 is TGCGCCACCCAACAAGCGGGGGGGAAGAATGAGCAGTTCTTC. The V gene is TRBV10-2, the J gene TRBJ2-1; 10 nucleotides align to TRBD2. Germline loops: CDR1 WSHSY, CDR2 SAAADI. V lost 10 bases and J lost 7; bases outside the gene matches: 10. The CDR3 is 14 residues long.

The CDR3 here is CAWSIQGFQETQYF. Here the CDR3 DNA reads TGTGCCTGGAGTATCCAGGGTTTCCAAGAGACCCAGTACTTC. The chain recombines TRBV30 with TRBJ2-5; the D gene is possibly TRBD1 (5 bases). Trimming stripped 2 bases from V and 1 base from J, with 11 bases between. The length of the CDR3 is 14 residues. CDR1 and CDR2 (germline): GTSNPN, SVGIG (reference sequence).

CDR3 in amino acids: CASSLGRDVYNEQFF. The DNA of the CDR3 is TGCGCCAGCAGCTTGGGTCGAGATGTCTACAATGAGCAGTTCTTC. This chain connects TRBV5-1 to TRBJ2-1; D remains ambiguous. CDR3 size: 15 residues. V was trimmed by 0 bases and J by 3 bases, leaving 10 bases between them. CDR1 and CDR2 from the germline V gene are SGHRS and YFSETQ. Full variable domain (missing parts from reference TRBV5-1 and TRBJ2-1): KAGVTQTPRYLIKTRGQQVTLSCSPISGHRSVSWYQQTPGQGLQFLFEYFSETQRNKGNFPGRFSGRQFSNSRSEMNVSTLELGDSALYLCASSLGRDVYNEQFFGPGTRLTVL.

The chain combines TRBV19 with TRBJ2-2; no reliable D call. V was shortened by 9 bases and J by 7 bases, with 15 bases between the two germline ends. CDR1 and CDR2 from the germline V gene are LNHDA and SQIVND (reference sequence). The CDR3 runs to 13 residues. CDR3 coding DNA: TGTGCCAGCCGCCGAAGCGCGGTCGGGGAGCTGTTTTTT. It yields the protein CASRRSAVGELFF.

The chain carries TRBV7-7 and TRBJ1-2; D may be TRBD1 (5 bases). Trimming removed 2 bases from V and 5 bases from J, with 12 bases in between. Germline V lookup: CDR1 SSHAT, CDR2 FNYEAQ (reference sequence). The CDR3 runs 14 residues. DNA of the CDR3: TGTGCCAGCAGCTTATCACAGGTTGAATATGGCTACACCTTC. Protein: CASSLSQVEYGYTF. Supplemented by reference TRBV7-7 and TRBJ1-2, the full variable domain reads GAGVSQSPRYKVTKRGQDVTLRCDPISSHATLYWYQQALGQGPEFLTYFNYEAQPDKSGLPSDRFSAERPEGSISTLTIQRTEQRDSAMYRCASSLSQVEYGYTFGSGTRLTVV.

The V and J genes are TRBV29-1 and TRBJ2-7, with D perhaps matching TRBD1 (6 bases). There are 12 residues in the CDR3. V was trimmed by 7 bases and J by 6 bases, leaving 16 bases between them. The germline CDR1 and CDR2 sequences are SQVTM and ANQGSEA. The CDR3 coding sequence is TGCAGCGCTCAACAGGGTGGGGGCGAGCAGTACTTC. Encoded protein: CSAQQGGGEQYF.

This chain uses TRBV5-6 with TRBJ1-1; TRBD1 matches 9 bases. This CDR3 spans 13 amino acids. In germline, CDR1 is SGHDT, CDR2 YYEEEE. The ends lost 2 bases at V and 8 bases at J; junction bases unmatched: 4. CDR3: CASSFGTGKEAFF. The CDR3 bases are TGTGCCAGCAGCTTTGGGACAGGGAAAGAAGCTTTCTTT.

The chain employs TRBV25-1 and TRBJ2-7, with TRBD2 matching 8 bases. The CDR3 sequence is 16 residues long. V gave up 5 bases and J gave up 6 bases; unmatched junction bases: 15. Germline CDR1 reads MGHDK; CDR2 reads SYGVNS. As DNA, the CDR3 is TGTGCCAGCAGTCCATGGACTAGCACCCGCCCCGGCGAGCAGTACTTC. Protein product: CASSPWTSTRPGEQYF.

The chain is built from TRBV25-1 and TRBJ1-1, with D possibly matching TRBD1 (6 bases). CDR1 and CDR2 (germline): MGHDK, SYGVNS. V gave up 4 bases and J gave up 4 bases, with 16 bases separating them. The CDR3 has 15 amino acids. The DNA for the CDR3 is TGTGCCAGCAGTGCACACAGGGACCGGGGCACTGAAGCTTTCTTT. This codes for CASSAHRDRGTEAFF.

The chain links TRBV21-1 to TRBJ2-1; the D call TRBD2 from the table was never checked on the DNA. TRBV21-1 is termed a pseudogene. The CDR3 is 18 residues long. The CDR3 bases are TGTGCCAGCAGCAAGGCCGGGACTAGCGGGCTGCCGGGGAATGAGCAGTTCTTC. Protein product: CASSKAGTSGLPGNEQFF.

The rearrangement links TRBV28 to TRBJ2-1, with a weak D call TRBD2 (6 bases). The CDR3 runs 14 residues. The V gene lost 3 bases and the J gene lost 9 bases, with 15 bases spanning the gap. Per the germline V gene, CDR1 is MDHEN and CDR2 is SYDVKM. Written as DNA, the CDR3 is TGTGCCAGCAGTTTTGGACTACCAGCGGGTGAGCAGTTCTTC. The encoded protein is CASSFGLPAGEQFF.